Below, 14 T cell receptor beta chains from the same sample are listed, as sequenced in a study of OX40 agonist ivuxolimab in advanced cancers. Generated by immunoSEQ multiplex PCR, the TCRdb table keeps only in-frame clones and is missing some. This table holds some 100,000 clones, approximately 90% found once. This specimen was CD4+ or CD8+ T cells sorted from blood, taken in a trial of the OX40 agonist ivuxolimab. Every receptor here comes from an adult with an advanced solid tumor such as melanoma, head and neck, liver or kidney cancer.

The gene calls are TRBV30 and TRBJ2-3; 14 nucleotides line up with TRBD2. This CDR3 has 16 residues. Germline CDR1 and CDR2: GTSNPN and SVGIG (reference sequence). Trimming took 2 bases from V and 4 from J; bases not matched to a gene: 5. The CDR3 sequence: CAWSPGTSGGADTQYF. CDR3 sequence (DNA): TGTGCCTGGAGTCCCGGGACTAGCGGGGGAGCAGATACGCAGTATTTT.

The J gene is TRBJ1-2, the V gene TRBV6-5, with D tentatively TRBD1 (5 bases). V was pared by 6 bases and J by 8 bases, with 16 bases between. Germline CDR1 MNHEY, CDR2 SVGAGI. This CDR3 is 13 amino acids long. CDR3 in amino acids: CASRDSGRGGYTF. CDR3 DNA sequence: TGTGCCAGCAGAGATAGCGGGCGGGGGGGCTACACCTTC.

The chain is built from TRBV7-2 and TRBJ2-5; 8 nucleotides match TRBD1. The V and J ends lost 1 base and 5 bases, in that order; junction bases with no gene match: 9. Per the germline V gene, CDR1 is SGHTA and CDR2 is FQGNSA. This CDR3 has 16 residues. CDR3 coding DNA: TGTGCCAGCAGCTTAGGGGGACAGGACCCGGAGGAGACCCAGTACTTC. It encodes CASSLGGQDPEETQYF. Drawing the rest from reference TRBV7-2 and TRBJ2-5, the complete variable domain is GAGVSQSPSNKVTEKGKDVELRCDPISGHTALYWYRQSLGQGLEFLIYFQGNSAPDKSGLPSDRFSAERTGGSVSTLTIQRTQQEDSAVYLCASSLGGQDPEETQYFGPGTRLLVL.

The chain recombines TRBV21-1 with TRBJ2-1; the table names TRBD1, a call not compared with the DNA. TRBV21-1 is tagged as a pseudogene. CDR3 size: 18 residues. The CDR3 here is CASSKRGGGQRTYGEQFF. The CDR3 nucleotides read TGTGCCAGCAGCAAAAGGGGTGGGGGCCAAAGGACATATGGTGAGCAATTCTTC.

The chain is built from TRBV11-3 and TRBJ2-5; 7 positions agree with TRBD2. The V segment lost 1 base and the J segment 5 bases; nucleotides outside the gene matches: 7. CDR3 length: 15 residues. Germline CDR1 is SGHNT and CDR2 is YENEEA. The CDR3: CASSLGEGDWETQYF. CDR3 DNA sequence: TGTGCCAGCAGCTTAGGGGAGGGAGATTGGGAGACCCAGTACTTC.

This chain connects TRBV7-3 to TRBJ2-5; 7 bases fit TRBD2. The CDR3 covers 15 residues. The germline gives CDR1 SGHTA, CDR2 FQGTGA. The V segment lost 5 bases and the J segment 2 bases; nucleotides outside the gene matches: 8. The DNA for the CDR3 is TGTGCCAGCAGCCCAGGGACTACCGGACAAGAGACCCAGTACTTC. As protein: CASSPGTTGQETQYF.

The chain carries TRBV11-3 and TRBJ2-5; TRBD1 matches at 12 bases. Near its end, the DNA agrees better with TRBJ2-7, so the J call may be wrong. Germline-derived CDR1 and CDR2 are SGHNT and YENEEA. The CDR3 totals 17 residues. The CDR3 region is CASSLASPGQGAHEQYF. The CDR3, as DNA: TGTGCCAGCAGCTTAGCTAGCCCGGGACAGGGGGCGCACGAGCAGTACTTC.

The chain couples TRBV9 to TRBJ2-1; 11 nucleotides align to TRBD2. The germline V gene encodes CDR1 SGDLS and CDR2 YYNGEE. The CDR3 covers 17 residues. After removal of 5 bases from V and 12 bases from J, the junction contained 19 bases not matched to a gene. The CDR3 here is CASRPRLSGRATPVQFF. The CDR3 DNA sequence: TGTGCCAGCAGACCTAGGCTTAGCGGGAGGGCCACCCCAGTGCAGTTCTTC.

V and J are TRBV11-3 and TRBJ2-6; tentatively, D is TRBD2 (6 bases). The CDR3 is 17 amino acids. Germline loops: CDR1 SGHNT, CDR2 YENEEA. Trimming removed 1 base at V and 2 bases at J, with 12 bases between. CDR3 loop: CASSLGLGGTGANVLTF. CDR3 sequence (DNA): TGTGCCAGCAGCTTAGGGCTTGGGGGGACTGGGGCCAACGTCCTGACTTTC.

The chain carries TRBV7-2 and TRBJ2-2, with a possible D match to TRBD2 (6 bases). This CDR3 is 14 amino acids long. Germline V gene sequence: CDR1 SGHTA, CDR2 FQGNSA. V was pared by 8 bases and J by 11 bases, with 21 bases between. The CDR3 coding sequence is TGTGCCAGCTCCCCGGTGCGGGACCCGGGTGAGCTGTTTTTT. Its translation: CASSPVRDPGELFF.

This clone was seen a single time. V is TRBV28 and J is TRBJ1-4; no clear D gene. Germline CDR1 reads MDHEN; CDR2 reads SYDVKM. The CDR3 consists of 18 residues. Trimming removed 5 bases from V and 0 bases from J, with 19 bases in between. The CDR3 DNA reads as TGTGCCAGCAGTGGGAGAGTCGACGACTGGGCAACTAATGAAAAACTGTTTTTT. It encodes CASSGRVDDWATNEKLFF.

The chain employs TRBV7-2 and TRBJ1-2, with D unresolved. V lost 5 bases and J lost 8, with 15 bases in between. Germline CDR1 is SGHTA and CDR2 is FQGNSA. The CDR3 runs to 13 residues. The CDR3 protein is CASSPLDGVGYTF. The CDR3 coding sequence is TGTGCCAGCAGCCCCCTCGACGGGGTAGGCTACACCTTC.

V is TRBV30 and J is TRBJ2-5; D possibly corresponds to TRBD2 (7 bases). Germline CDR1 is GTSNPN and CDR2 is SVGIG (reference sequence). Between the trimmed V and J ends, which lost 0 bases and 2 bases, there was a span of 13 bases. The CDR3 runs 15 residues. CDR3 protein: CAWSVRRGGQETQYF. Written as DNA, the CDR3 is TGTGCCTGGAGTGTAAGGAGGGGGGGGCAAGAGACCCAGTACTTC.

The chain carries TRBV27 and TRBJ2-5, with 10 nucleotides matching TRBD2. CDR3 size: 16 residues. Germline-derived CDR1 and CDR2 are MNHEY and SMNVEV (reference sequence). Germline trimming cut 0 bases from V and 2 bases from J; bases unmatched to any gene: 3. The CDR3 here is CASSLSQREGQETQYF. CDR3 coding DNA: TGTGCCAGCAGTTTATCCCAGCGGGAGGGACAAGAGACCCAGTACTTC.